This T cell receptor (beta chain) was documented in a study of blood T cell repertoires in COVID-19. For the study at large: Spain, Italy and the United States supplied samples that represented acute and convalescent COVID-19. Nucleic acid was either cDNA or gDNA, and it came from T cells, B-cell-depleted T cells, or PBMCs.

The CDR3 is 15 amino acids. Germline trimming cut 5 bases from V and 3 bases from J; bases unmatched to any gene: 9. The germline gives CDR1 SGHVS, CDR2 FQNEAQ. This clone has a count of ten or more. Original analysis: Estimated nucleated cell counts came from reference gene primer amplification. Libraries were prepared by immunoSEQ multiplex PCR; TCRdb keeps only in-frame clonotypes and omits some of them. V and J calls plus clone size are reproduced from that table; the DNA served to infer D and trimming. The sample yields approximately 110,000 clones, around 74% seen once. During active infection, Seattle patients enrolled and were then monitored through disease.

The clonotype comes from an elderly man with COVID-19, enrolled during active disease. Sequencing input: peripheral blood. The chain carries TRBV7-8 and TRBJ2-7; TRBD1 matches 8 bases. The CDR3 coding sequence is TGTGCCAGCAGCGCTGACAGGGGCATCAACTACGAGCAGTACTTC. Translated, it gives CASSADRGINYEQYF.